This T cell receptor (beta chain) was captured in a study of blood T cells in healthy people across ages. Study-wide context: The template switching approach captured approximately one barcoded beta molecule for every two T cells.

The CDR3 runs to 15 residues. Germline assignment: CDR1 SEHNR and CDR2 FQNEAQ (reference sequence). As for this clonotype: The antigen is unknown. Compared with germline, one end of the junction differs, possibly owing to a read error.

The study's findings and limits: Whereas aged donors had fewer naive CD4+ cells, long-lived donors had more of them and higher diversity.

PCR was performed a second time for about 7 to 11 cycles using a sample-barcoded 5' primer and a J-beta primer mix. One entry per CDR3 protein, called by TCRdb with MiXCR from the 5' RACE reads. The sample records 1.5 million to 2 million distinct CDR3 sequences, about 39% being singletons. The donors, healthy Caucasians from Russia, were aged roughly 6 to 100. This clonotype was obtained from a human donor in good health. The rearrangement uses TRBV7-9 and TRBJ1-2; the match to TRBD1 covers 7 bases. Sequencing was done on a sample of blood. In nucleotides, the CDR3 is TGTGCCAGCGGCTTAGGGGACAGCCGCTCCTATGGCTACACCTTC. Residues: CASGLGDSRSYGYTF.